This T cell receptor (beta chain) was obtained from a study of post-analysis software for immune sequencing data. TCR beta libraries were prepared from cDNA with unique molecular identifiers. TCRdb reprocessed the PCR reads with MiXCR, giving one entry per CDR3 protein. The table shows about 430,000 distinct CDR3 sequences, with approximately 42% occurring only once. Sequencing used blood. The TCR sequence derives from a girl aged 2 to 10 with multiple sclerosis.

The CDR3 spells CSARSDRETQYF. In DNA form, the CDR3 reads TGCAGTGCTAGATCTGACCGAGAGACCCAGTACTTC. The chain links TRBV20-1 to TRBJ2-5, with D unclear. The CDR3 is 12 residues long. V lost 2 bases to trimming and J lost 4 bases, with 8 bases between them. CDR1 DFQATT and CDR2 SNEGSKA come from the germline V gene (reference sequence).